The rows below give T cell receptor beta chains drawn from one sample of a study of blood T cells in healthy people across ages. TCRdb processed the 5' RACE reads anew with MiXCR; each CDR3 protein has one entry. This table has roughly 1.6 million distinct CDR3 sequences, around 36% appearing once. Source material: blood. These receptor sequences come from a woman between 25 and 40 years old in good health. CDR3s include the opening cysteine and the closing phenylalanine or tryptophan. D genes are given only for firm matches. Clone size appears in some rows only: once, few, many, or a class for an expanded clone.

v_call	d_call	cdr3_length	clone_size	cdr3_aa
TRBV20-1	TRBD2	13	NA	CSASLAGAREQYF
TRBV27	NA	14	few	CASGPTGAVPGYTF
TRBV20-1	TRBD2	15	NA	CSAVGAGRASYEQYF
TRBV25-1	TRBD1	13	many	CASSMTGGGEQYF
TRBV6-5	TRBD1	15	NA	CASSFNRDRYTEAFF
TRBV6-1	TRBD2	17	many	CASSEGLAVGLADTQYF
TRBV20-1	NA	15	NA	CSARDPGRDGYEQYF
TRBV7-6	NA	15	once	CASSLAATSTGELFF
TRBV10-3	NA	16	many	CAISESKGSGANVLTF
TRBV4-1	NA	16	NA	CASSQEDSGKSHEQYF
TRBV10-3	NA	15	NA	CAIRDVRGRTDTQYF
TRBV29-1	TRBD1	13	NA	CSGTGTAGEGYTF
TRBV5-6	NA	13	few	CASSLKPSREQFF
TRBV6-5	TRBD1	13	few	CASSLRGLEGYTF
TRBV7-6	NA	16	few	CASSLLVGEATDTQYF
TRBV25-1	NA	14	NA	CASRKGSSNEKLFF
TRBV20-1	TRBD2	17	NA	CSARTRLAGLSTDTQYF
TRBV4-1	NA	17	NA	CASSQEDGGVNQETQYF
TRBV27	TRBD2	17	few	CASSRWGLAGYQETQYF
TRBV4-1	TRBD2	16	once	CASSRGREGRHNGQFF
TRBV12-3/TRBV12-4	NA	12	many	CASSLRQGEEFF
TRBV12-3/TRBV12-4	TRBD2	15	few	CASSFRLAVRDTQYF
TRBV6-5	TRBD2	16	NA	CASSYGTSGPRDTQYF
TRBV27	NA	14	NA	CASSTRGGNSPLHF
TRBV6-4	NA	16	NA	CARGQETNARPYEQYF
TRBV28	NA	15	few	CASSLPGTRDQPQHF
TRBV7-9	TRBD1	15	NA	CASSITGVGTDTQYF
TRBV5-1	NA	12	many	CASREGPETQYF